This TCR beta chain came from a study of blood T cell repertoires in COVID-19. Study-level information: Both acute and convalescent COVID-19 samples were obtained from the United States, Italy and Spain. T cells, B-cell-depleted T cells, or PBMCs provided the cDNA or gDNA that served as material.

Generated by immunoSEQ multiplex PCR, the TCRdb table keeps only in-frame clones and is missing some. The sample consists of about 49,000 clones, over 85% of them appearing once. The germline gives CDR1 SGHVS, CDR2 FQNEAQ. Losses at the gene ends were 0 bases for V and 1 base for J; bases not matched to a gene: 6. CDR3 length equals 16 residues. Seattle's enrolled individuals joined amid active infection and were then monitored longitudinally. Sequencing was performed on peripheral blood. The clonotype was recovered from a man aged 60 to 69 with COVID-19, enrolled during active disease. The gene calls are TRBV7-8 and TRBJ2-7, with 7 bases matching TRBD1. DNA for the CDR3: TGTGCCAGCAGCTTAGCCAGGGGGATGCGGTCCTACGAGCAGTACTTC. Protein sequence: CASSLARGMRSYEQYF.